This T cell receptor beta chain was found in a study of technical replicates of blood from a handful of donors. Libraries were prepared by immunoSEQ multiplex PCR; TCRdb keeps only in-frame clonotypes and omits some of them. The sample records some 57,000 clones, 97% being singletons. This CDR3 spans 13 amino acids. V trimming: 6 bases; J trimming: 7 bases; junction bases outside the gene matches: 6. The germline V gene has CDR1 SNHLY and CDR2 FYNNEI. Sequenced: T cells isolated from PBMCs. This clonotype was obtained from a human donor in good health. V usage is TRBV2 and J usage is TRBJ1-5, with 7 bases aligning to TRBD1. The CDR3 sequence is CASSVTGSQPQHF. The CDR3 DNA reads TGTGCCAGCAGCGTGACAGGGAGCCAGCCCCAGCATTTT.